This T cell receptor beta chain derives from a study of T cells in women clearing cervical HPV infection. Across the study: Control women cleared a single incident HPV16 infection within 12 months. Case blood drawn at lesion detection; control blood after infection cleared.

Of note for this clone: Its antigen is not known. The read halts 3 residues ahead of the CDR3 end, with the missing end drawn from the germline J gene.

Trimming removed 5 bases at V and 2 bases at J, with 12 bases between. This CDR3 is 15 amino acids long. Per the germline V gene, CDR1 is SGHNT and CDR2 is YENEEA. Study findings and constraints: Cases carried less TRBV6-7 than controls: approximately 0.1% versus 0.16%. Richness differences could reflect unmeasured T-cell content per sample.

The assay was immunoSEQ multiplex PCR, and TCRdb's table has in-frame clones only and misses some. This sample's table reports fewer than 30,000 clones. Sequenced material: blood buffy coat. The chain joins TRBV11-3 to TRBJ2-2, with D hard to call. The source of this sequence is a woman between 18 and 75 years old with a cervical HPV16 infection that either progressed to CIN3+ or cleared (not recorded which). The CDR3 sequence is CASSPTLPNTGELFF. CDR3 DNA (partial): TGTGCCAGCAGCCCTACTCTACCTAACACCGGGGAG.